What follows are 5 T cell receptor beta chains derived from one specimen sequenced in a study of blood T cell repertoires in COVID-19. The assay was immunoSEQ multiplex PCR, and TCRdb's table has in-frame clones only and misses some. The sample includes approximately 200,000 clones, 88% of them seen just once. The sequenced sample was PBMCs or T cells enriched from blood (not recorded which). All receptors come from a young woman who had been exposed to COVID-19.

V and J are TRBV12-3 or TRBV12-4 and TRBJ1-2; tentative D call: TRBD1 (6 bases). The V end was cut by 6 bases, the J end by 7 bases, with 15 bases between. The CDR3 consists of 13 residues. The CDR3 loop is CASSPSGVGGYTF. CDR3 sequence (DNA): TGTGCCAGCAGCCCCTCAGGGGTTGGTGGCTACACCTTC.

The gene calls are TRBV20-1 and TRBJ2-5; D is unclear. CDR1 is DFQATT and CDR2 is SNEGSKA in the germline V gene (reference sequence). V gave up 3 bases and J gave up 2 bases, with 4 bases separating them. The CDR3 runs to 11 residues. CDR3 sequence reads: CSASFQETQYF. The CDR3, as DNA: TGCAGTGCTAGCTTTCAAGAGACCCAGTACTTC.

J is TRBJ1-5 and V is TRBV30, with D tentatively TRBD1 (5 bases). The CDR3 extends over 14 amino acids. V was shortened by 5 bases and J by 2 bases, with 13 bases between the two germline ends. Germline V CDR1 and CDR2: GTSNPN, SVGIG (reference sequence). CDR3 DNA: TGTGCCTGGGGGGAGGGACGCGGCAATCAGCCCCAGCATTTT. Translating it yields CAWGEGRGNQPQHF. Complete variable domain (other parts from reference TRBV30 and TRBJ1-5): SQTIHQWPATLVQPVGSPLSLECTVEGTSNPNLYWYRQAAGRGLQLLFYSVGIGQISSEVPQNLSASRPQDRQFILSSKKLLLSDSGFYLCAWGEGRGNQPQHFGDGTRLSIL.

The CDR3 reads CACNDRGGSPLHF. Written as DNA, the CDR3 is TGTGCCTGTAACGACAGGGGCGGCTCACCCCTCCACTTT. The chain carries TRBV30 and TRBJ1-6; 8 nucleotides line up with TRBD1. The trim removed 6 bases at V and 10 bases at J, leaving 8 bases unmatched. CDR3 length: 13 residues. Germline V gene lookup returns CDR1 GTSNPN and CDR2 SVGIG (reference sequence).

The V gene is TRBV30, the J gene TRBJ1-2; 9 nucleotides line up with TRBD1. V gave up 2 bases and J gave up 8 bases; unmatched junction bases: 3. The length of the CDR3 is 12 residues. CDR1 is GTSNPN and CDR2 is SVGIG in the germline V gene (reference sequence). CDR3 loop: CAWSSTGGGYTF. Here the CDR3 DNA reads TGTGCCTGGAGTTCGACAGGGGGAGGCTACACCTTC.